This T cell receptor beta chain originates from a study of T cells in Graves' hyperthyroidism and ophthalmopathy. Amplified TCR beta CDR3 regions came from RNA transcripts. HTBI primers drove first-round RT-PCR of the TCR CDR3. TCRdb analysed the multiplex PCR reads with MiXCR anew, one entry per CDR3 protein. The sample lists fewer than 650,000 distinct CDR3 sequences, about 45% seen once, with approximately 44% in the top ten. CDR3 size: 17 residues. Trimming removed 5 bases from V and 4 bases from J; junction bases left unmatched: 16. Germline values: CDR1 LGHNT, CDR2 FRNRAP. This clonotype was counted a few times. Its antigen remains unknown. Study outcomes and limitations: Ophthalmopathy was distinguished from stable hyperthyroidism by 13 V-J signatures. For ophthalmopathy, model prediction preceded onset by a median roughly 5.9 months.

The sequence was obtained from an adult woman with Graves' disease, either hyperthyroidism or ophthalmopathy (not recorded which). The rearrangement joins TRBV12-5 to TRBJ2-5; 7 bases line up with TRBD1. The source material was peripheral blood or thyroid tissue (not recorded which). For the CDR3, the DNA is TGTGCTAGTGGTACCTTACTCGACCGAGGGGGCCGAGAGACCCAGTACTTC. Translated, it gives CASGTLLDRGGRETQYF. Filled out from reference TRBV12-5 and TRBJ2-5, the complete variable domain reads DARVTQTPRHKVTEMGQEVTMRCQPILGHNTVFWYRQTMMQGLELLAYFRNRAPLDDSGMPKDRFSAEMPDATLATLKIQPSEPRDSAVYFCASGTLLDRGGRETQYFGPGTRLLVL.